This is a list of T cell receptor beta chains from one sample in a study of CXCR3-negative and CXCR3-positive naive CD8 T cells. TCRdb reprocessed the 5' RACE reads and stores each CDR3 protein as one record, lacking DNA. The table gives 100,000 to 150,000 distinct CDR3 sequences; the top ten clones make up under 0.5% of it. The sequenced sample consisted of naive CXCR3- CD8+ T cells from blood. The receptors come from a human donor in good health. Some clones in this sample may be carry-over from other donors' samples. The CDR3 runs from the conserved cysteine through the conserved F or W.

J | V | CDR3
TRBJ1-6 | TRBV28 | CASSPRQGWNSPLHF
TRBJ2-1 | TRBV7-3 | CASSFAGGIYNEQFF
TRBJ2-5 | TRBV28 | CASSWDHWETQYF
TRBJ2-7 | TRBV27 | CASSFWGPTLLDEQYF
TRBJ2-7 | TRBV5-1 | CASSLTGAYEQYF
TRBJ2-3 | TRBV10-1 | CASSEAGMQDTQYF
TRBJ2-5 | TRBV7-6 | CASSQNPGSPGGETQYF
TRBJ2-7 | TRBV13 | CASTLAGGAYEQYF
TRBJ2-1 | TRBV7-9 | CASSSPTSGRGNEQFF
TRBJ2-1 | TRBV6-4 | CASSDSTGGYNEQFF
TRBJ2-1 | TRBV6-5 | CASTLAGDNEQFF
TRBJ2-7 | TRBV27 | CASSLAWGTTYEQYF
TRBJ2-7 | TRBV13 | CASSHSTGGQYEQYF
TRBJ2-3 | TRBV5-1 | CASSSGTGSPDTQYF
TRBJ2-7 | TRBV5-1 | CASSRDSSPSYEQYF
TRBJ2-1 | TRBV3-1 | CASSQNPGEVTYNEQFF
TRBJ1-2 | TRBV29-1 | CSVGHGTGPPNYGYTF
TRBJ1-1 | TRBV5-1 | CASSQATGWNTEAFF
TRBJ2-1 | TRBV10-3 | CAISEEAGGLYNEQFF
TRBJ1-2 | TRBV4-3 | CASSQDVLGGPNYGYTF
TRBJ2-5 | TRBV7-3 | CASSPTGAGAGETQYF
TRBJ1-4 | TRBV7-8 | CASSLDDITNEKLFF
TRBJ1-5 | TRBV23-1 | CASTPRPPPPGQRDSNQPQHF
TRBJ2-3 | TRBV29-1 | CSVEALGGVVDTQYF
TRBJ1-2 | TRBV5-1 | CASSLSLAETYGYTF
TRBJ2-1 | TRBV7-9 | CASSAHPGLANEQFF
TRBJ2-7 | TRBV7-9 | CASSQGGGRLEQYF
TRBJ2-7 | TRBV1 | CTSTPRQTGKASYEQYF
TRBJ2-3 | TRBV4-1 | CASSPPRRFLGDTQYF
TRBJ2-2 | TRBV4-2 | CASSHPGQGGAGELFF
TRBJ2-3 | TRBV29-1 | CSVEAGPGTAPTDTQYF
TRBJ1-2 | TRBV29-1 | CSVEDGRGGQGTF
TRBJ2-2 | TRBV14 | CASSGLGRTNTGELFF
TRBJ2-1 | TRBV9 | CASNVGAGERNEQFF
TRBJ2-2 | TRBV28 | CASSYQARGRTGELSF
TRBJ2-5 | TRBV11-1 | CASSPLAGEETQYF
TRBJ2-5 | TRBV4-1 | CASSQEGGVQETQYF
TRBJ2-3 | TRBV3-1 | CASSQDRTSGRTDTQYF
TRBJ2-1 | TRBV6-2/TRBV6-3 | CASSYYNLAVSYNEQFF
TRBJ2-2 | TRBV20-1 | CSARDHIREPKAGELSF
TRBJ2-1 | TRBV29-1 | CSVDRPDYSYNEQFF
TRBJ2-1 | TRBV11-2 | CASSPQPPSRYNEQFF
TRBJ2-3 | TRBV7-3 | CASSPQQGYSTDTQYF
TRBJ2-7 | TRBV5-5 | CASSSPGQGTSYEQYF
TRBJ1-5 | TRBV23-1 | CARLRGSRGRPLNSNQPQHF
TRBJ2-7 | TRBV28 | CASSFRTGWFEQYF
TRBJ2-1 | TRBV9 | CASSPGQGLYNEQFF
TRBJ2-3 | TRBV9 | CASSLDRGADTQYF
TRBJ2-7 | TRBV28 | CASSFQSVSYEQYF